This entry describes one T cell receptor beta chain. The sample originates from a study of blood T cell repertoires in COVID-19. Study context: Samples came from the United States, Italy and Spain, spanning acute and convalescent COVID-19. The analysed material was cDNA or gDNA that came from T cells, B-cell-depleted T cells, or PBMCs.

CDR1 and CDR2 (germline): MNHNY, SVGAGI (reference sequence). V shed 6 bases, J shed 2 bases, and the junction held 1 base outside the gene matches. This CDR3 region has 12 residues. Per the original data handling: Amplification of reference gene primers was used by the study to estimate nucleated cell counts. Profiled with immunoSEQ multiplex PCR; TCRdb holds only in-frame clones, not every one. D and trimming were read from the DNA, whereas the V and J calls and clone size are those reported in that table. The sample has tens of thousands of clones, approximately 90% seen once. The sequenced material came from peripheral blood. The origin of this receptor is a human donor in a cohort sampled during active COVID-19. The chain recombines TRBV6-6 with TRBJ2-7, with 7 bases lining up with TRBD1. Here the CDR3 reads CASRGTAYEQYF. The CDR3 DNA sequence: TGTGCCAGCAGAGGGACAGCCTACGAGCAGTACTTC.